The subject of this entry is one TCR beta chain. The antigen is undetermined. PCR amplification relied on 60 Vbeta primers (plus 13 Jbeta primers). Sequencing was performed with immunoSEQ multiplex PCR; in TCRdb, only in-frame clones are kept and a portion is missing. The repertoire holds 95,000 to 150,000 clones, about 74% seen once, with 2.5% to 3.5% in the top ten. This entry is derived from a study of cytomegalovirus exposure and HLA in healthy donors. The study's findings and limits: According to an earlier analysis, most TCR beta V segments yielded productive rearrangements about 87% or about 30% of the time. Clonal expansion was found to be greater in HLA-associated TCR beta chains than in equally common others in a later analysis. Associated with cytomegalovirus, according to the listing, were around 160 TCR beta chains.

The germline CDR1 and CDR2 sequences are LNHDA and SQIVND (reference sequence). V shed 5 bases and J 5 bases; nucleotides not matched to a gene: 9. This CDR3 is built from 16 residues. Sequencing was performed on PBMCs. The chain is built from TRBV19 and TRBJ2-6; 7 positions agree with TRBD2. The source of this sequence is a woman aged 40 to 50 in good health and CMV-seropositive. The CDR3: CASSDSQRGRANVLTF. Here the CDR3 DNA reads TGTGCCAGTAGTGACTCCCAGCGGGGACGGGCCAACGTCCTGACTTTC.